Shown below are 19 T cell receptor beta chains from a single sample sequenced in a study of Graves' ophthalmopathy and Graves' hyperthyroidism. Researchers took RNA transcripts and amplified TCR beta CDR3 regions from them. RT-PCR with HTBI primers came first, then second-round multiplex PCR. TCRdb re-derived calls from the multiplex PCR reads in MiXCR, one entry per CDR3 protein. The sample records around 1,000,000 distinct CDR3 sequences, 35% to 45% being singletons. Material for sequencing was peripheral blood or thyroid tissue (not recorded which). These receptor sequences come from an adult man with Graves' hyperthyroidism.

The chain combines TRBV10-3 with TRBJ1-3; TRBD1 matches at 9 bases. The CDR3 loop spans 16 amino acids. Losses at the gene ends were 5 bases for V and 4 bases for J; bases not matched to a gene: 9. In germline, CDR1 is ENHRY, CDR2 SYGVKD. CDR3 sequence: CAISYEGDRVGNTIYF. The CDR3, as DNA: TGTGCCATCAGTTACGAGGGGGACAGGGTCGGAAACACCATATATTTT.

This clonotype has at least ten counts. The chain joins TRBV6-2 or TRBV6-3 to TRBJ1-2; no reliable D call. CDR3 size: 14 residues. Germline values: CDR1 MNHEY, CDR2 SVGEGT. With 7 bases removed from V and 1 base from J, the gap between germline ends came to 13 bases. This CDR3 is CASTLGPINYGYTF. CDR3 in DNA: TGTGCCAGCACCTTAGGACCGATTAACTATGGCTACACCTTC.

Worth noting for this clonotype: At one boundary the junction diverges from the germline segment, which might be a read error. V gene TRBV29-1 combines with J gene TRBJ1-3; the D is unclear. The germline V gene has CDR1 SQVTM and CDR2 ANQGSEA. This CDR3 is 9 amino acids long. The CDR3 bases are TGCAGCGTTACAACCGGGAGAAATTTT. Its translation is CSVTTGRNF.

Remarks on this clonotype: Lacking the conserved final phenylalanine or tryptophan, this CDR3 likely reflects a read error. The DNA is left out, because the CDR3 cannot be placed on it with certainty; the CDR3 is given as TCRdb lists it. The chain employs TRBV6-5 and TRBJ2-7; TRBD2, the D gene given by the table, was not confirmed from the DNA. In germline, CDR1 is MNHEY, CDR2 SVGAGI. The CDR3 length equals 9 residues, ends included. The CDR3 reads CASSSARTS.

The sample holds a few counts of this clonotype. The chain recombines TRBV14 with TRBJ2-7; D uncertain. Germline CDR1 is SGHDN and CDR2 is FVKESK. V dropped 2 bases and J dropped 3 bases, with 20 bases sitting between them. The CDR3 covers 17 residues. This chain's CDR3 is CASSQRPSASGFYEQYF. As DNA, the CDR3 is TGTGCCAGCAGCCAACGCCCCAGTGCCAGTGGGTTCTACGAGCAGTACTTC.

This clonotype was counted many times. The CDR3 nucleotides are TGCAGCGTTGTACGTGACGCAACGAACACCGGGGAGCTGTTTTTT. Amino acid sequence: CSVVRDATNTGELFF. The chain has TRBV29-1 and TRBJ2-2; no firm D call. CDR3 size: 15 residues. V was shortened by 4 bases and J by 0 bases, with 12 bases between the two germline ends. Germline V gene data show CDR1 as SQVTM and CDR2 as ANQGSEA.

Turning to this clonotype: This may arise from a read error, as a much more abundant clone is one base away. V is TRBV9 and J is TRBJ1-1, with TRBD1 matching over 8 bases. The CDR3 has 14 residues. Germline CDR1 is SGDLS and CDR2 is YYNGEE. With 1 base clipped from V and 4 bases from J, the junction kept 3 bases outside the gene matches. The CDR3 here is CASSVQGASTEAFF. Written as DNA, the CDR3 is TGTGCCAGCAGCGTACAGGGGGCGAGCACTGAAGCTTTCTTT.

The CDR3 loop is CASSPGDGGSPLHF. For the CDR3, the DNA is TGTGCCAGCTCACCAGGCGATGGGGGTTCACCCCTCCACTTT. This chain uses TRBV11-2 with TRBJ1-6; tentative D call: TRBD1 (5 bases). Trimming shortened V by 8 bases and J by 9 bases, and 17 bases separated the two germline ends. The CDR3 is 14 amino acids. Germline V gene sequence: CDR1 SGHAT, CDR2 FQNNGV.

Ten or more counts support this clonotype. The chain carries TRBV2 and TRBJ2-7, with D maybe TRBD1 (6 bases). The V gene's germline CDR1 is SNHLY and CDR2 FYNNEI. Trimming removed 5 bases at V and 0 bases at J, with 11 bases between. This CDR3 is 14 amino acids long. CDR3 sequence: CASSSGTLSYEQYF. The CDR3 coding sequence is TGTGCCAGCAGTTCCGGGACACTCTCCTACGAGCAGTACTTC.

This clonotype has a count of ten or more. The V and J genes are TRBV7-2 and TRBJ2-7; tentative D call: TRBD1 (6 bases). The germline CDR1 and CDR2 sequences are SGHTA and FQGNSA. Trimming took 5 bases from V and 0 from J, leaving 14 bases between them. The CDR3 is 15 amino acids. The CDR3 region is CASSAGDHISYEQYF. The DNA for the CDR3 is TGTGCCAGCAGCGCAGGGGACCATATCTCCTACGAGCAGTACTTC.

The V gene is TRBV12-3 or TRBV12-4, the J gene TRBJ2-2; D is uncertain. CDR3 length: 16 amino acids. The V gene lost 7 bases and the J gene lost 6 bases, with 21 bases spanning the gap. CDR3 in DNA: TGTGCCAGCACCGGTTTTCCGGGCAGTCTCCCCGGGGAGCTGTTTTTT. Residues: CASTGFPGSLPGELFF.

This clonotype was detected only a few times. Written as DNA, the CDR3 is TGCAGTGCTATACGACTGACAGGGGGCGGAGAGACCCAGTACTTC. Translated: CSAIRLTGGGETQYF. This chain connects TRBV20-1 to TRBJ2-5; 10 bases are a match to TRBD1. Germline trimming cut 4 bases from V and 4 bases from J; bases unmatched to any gene: 9. Germline lookup yields CDR1 DFQATT and CDR2 SNEGSKA (reference sequence). This CDR3 is built from 15 residues.

The CDR3, as DNA: TGCAGCGTTGCCCAGACTGCCCAAGAGACCCAGTACTTC. It specifies CSVAQTAQETQYF. The chain combines TRBV29-1 with TRBJ2-5; D remains ambiguous. The V gene lost 4 bases and the J gene lost 1 base, with 10 bases spanning the gap. The CDR3 loop spans 13 amino acids. Per the germline V gene, CDR1 is SQVTM and CDR2 is ANQGSEA.

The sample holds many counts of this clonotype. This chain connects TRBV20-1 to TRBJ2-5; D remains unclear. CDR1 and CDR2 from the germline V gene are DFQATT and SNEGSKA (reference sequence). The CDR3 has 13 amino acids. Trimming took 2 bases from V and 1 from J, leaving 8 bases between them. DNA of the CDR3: TGCAGTGCTAGACTCATCAGCCAAGAGACCCAGTACTTC. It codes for CSARLISQETQYF.

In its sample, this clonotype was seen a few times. DNA for the CDR3: TGTGCCACCAGCAGAGTTGGGGGCAGTGAAGCTTTCTTT. Amino acid sequence: CATSRVGGSEAFF. The chain carries TRBV15 and TRBJ1-1; D might be TRBD1 (6 bases). V shed 1 base and J shed 7 bases, with 10 bases lying between them. The CDR3 contains 13 residues. Germline V gives CDR1 LNHNV, CDR2 YYDKDF (reference sequence).

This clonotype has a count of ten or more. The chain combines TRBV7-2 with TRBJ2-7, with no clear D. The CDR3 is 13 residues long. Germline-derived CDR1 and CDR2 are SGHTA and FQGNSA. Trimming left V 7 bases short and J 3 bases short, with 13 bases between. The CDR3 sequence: CASTRKMGYEQYF. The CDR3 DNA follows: TGTGCCAGCACGAGGAAAATGGGCTACGAGCAGTACTTC.

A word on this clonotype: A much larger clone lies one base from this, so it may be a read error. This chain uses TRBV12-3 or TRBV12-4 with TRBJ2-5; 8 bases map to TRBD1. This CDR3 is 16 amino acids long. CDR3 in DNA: TGTGCCGGCAGTTTCGGTTCCGGACAGGGTCAAGAGACCCAGTACTTC. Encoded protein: CAGSFGSGQGQETQYF.

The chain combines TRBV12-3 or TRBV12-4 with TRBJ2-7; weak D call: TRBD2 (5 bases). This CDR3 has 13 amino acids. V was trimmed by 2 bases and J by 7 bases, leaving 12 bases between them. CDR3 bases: TGTGCCAGCAGTTTAAGTGGTAGCGCAGAGCAGTACTTC. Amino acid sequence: CASSLSGSAEQYF.

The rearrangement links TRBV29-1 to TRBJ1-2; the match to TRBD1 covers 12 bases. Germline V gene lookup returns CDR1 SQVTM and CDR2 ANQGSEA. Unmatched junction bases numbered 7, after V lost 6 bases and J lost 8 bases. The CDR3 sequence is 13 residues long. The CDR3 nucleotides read TGCAGCGTAGCAGGGACAGGGGGCGCGGGCTACACCTTC. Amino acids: CSVAGTGGAGYTF. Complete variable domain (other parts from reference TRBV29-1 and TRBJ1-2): SAVISQKPSRDICQRGTSLTIQCQVDSQVTMMFWYRQQPGQSLTLIATANQGSEATYESGFVIDKFPISRPNLTFSTLTVSNMSPEDSSIYLCSVAGTGGAGYTFGSGTRLTVV.